This is a list of T cell receptor beta chains from one sample in a study of blood T cell repertoires in COVID-19. TCRdb keeps only in-frame clones here, not all; method: immunoSEQ multiplex PCR. The repertoire has 270,000 or so clones, approximately 83% of them found once; the top ten carry about 3.4%. Sequencing was performed on PBMCs or T cells enriched from blood (not recorded which). These receptors were obtained from a man between 45 and 60 years old who had recovered from COVID-19. The CDR3 runs from the conserved cysteine through the conserved F or W. The order of the fields is J gene, D gene, clone size, V gene, CDR3 protein, CDR3 DNA. The D gene is left open where the match is weak. Expanded clones get a size class; other rows say once, few or many, or leave the size out.

TRBJ2-1 | . | . | TRBV11-2 | CASSLGGTGYNEQFF | TGTGCCAGCAGCTTAGGTGGGACTGGCTACAATGAGCAGTTCTTC
TRBJ2-7 | TRBD1 | . | TRBV2 | CASSDWTGVGGEQYF | TGTGCCAGCAGTGATTGGACAGGCGTCGGAGGCGAGCAGTACTTC
TRBJ2-7 | . | . | TRBV6-1 | CASSELGREQYF | TGTGCCAGCAGTGAATTGGGCCGCGAGCAGTACTTC
TRBJ1-3 | TRBD1 | . | TRBV11-2 | CASSLLRTGVGNTIYF | TGTGCCAGCAGCTTACTCAGGACAGGGGTTGGAAACACCATATATTTT
TRBJ2-3 | . | once | TRBV7-3 | CASSSPGTDTQYF | TGTGCCAGCAGCTCCCCCGGCACAGATACGCAGTATTTT
TRBJ1-3 | TRBD1 | . | TRBV5-5 | CASSYGTGAGNTIYF | TGTGCCAGCAGCTATGGGACAGGGGCTGGAAACACCATATATTTT
TRBJ1-2 | TRBD1 | . | TRBV29-1 | CSVRQGSGYTF | TGCAGCGTACGACAGGGGTCCGGCTACACCTTC
TRBJ1-1 | TRBD1 | . | TRBV5-4 | CASRRGQVNTEAFF | TGTGCCAGCAGAAGGGGACAGGTAAACACTGAAGCTTTCTTT
TRBJ2-1 | TRBD1 | few | TRBV5-1 | CASSYRDRGYQGGSYNEQFF | TGCGCCAGCAGCTACAGAGACAGGGGCTACCAGGGGGGTTCCTACAATGAGCAGTTCTTC
TRBJ1-2 | TRBD1 | . | TRBV5-1 | CASSPGQAPGHGYTF | TGCGCCAGCAGCCCGGGACAGGCCCCCGGTCATGGCTACACCTTC
TRBJ2-7 | TRBD2 | . | TRBV6-6 | CASSPNVRTSGGGRRYEQYF | TGTGCCAGCAGTCCAAACGTCCGGACTAGCGGGGGAGGGCGTAGGTACGAGCAGTACTTC
TRBJ2-7 | TRBD1 | . | TRBV7-8 | CASSPKVGGQGSYEQYF | TGTGCCAGCAGCCCCAAGGTGGGGGGACAGGGGTCCTACGAGCAGTACTTC
TRBJ2-7 | . | . | TRBV4-3 | CASSPWGGNYEQYF | TGCGCCAGCAGCCCGTGGGGCGGAAACTACGAGCAGTACTTC
TRBJ2-5 | . | few | TRBV29-1 | CSVAGETQYF | TGCAGCGTCGCAGGGGAGACCCAGTACTTC
TRBJ1-1 | . | few | TRBV29-1 | CSVTRRGPDTEAFF | TGCAGCGTCACCCGACGGGGTCCGGACACTGAAGCTTTCTTT
TRBJ2-2 | TRBD2 | once | TRBV10-1 | CATKSSGTGELFF | TGCGCCACCAAAAGTAGCGGGACCGGGGAGCTGTTTTTT
TRBJ1-3 | . | . | TRBV30 | CAWRGGSLTTYF | TGTGCCTGGAGGGGGGGAAGCCTCACTACATATTTT
TRBJ1-5 | . | . | TRBV28 | CASSSPTSSNQPQHF | TGTGCCAGCAGTTCCCCCACGAGTAGCAATCAGCCCCAGCATTTT
TRBJ1-5 | . | . | TRBV9 | CASSVAVGGAADQPQHF | TGTGCCAGCAGCGTAGCTGTAGGAGGGGCGGCGGATCAGCCCCAGCATTTT
TRBJ2-7 | TRBD1 | . | TRBV6-5 | CASSPGQVAYEQYF | TGTGCCAGCAGTCCGGGACAGGTTGCCTACGAGCAGTACTTC
TRBJ2-3 | TRBD2 | . | TRBV9 | CASSVWGGKDTQYF | TGTGCCAGCAGCGTATGGGGAGGGAAAGATACGCAGTATTTT
TRBJ2-7 | TRBD2 | . | TRBV7-2 | CASSLEPGTSGRGYF | TGTGCCAGCAGCTTAGAACCCGGGACTAGCGGGAGAGGGTACTTC
TRBJ1-2 | . | once | TRBV9 | CASSETANYGYTF | TGTGCCAGCAGCGAGACAGCCAACTATGGCTACACCTTC
TRBJ2-7 | . | . | TRBV3-1/TRBV3-2 | CASSQGGDGGYEQYF | TGTGCCAGCAGCCAAGGGGGGGACGGGGGATACGAGCAGTACTTC
TRBJ2-7 | . | . | TRBV28 | CASSSSASTAYEQYF | TGTGCCAGCAGCTCTAGCGCCTCGACAGCCTACGAGCAGTACTTC
TRBJ1-5 | TRBD1 | . | TRBV7-9 | CASSMTGDRNQPQHF | TGTGCCAGCAGCATGACAGGGGACCGCAATCAGCCCCAGCATTTT
TRBJ2-1 | . | once | TRBV6-2/TRBV6-3 | CASSGWGDNEQFF | TGTGCCAGCAGTGGATGGGGGGACAATGAGCAGTTCTTC
TRBJ1-3 | . | . | TRBV12-5 | CASGLVRGPPSGNTIYF | TGTGCTAGTGGTTTGGTACGAGGGCCCCCCTCTGGAAACACCATATATTTT
TRBJ1-5 | TRBD1 | . | TRBV5-1 | CASSPGQGSDGNQPQHF | TGCGCCAGCAGCCCAGGACAGGGGTCGGACGGCAATCAGCCCCAGCATTTT
TRBJ2-5 | TRBD2 | . | TRBV6-5 | CASSYGAGPGGETQYF | TGTGCCAGCAGTTACGGAGCGGGGCCGGGGGGAGAGACCCAGTACTTC
TRBJ1-1 | . | few | TRBV10-1 | CASSDSRGMAEAFF | TGCGCCAGCAGTGACTCCCGGGGGATGGCTGAAGCTTTCTTT
TRBJ2-7 | . | . | TRBV7-9 | CASSLGRQRLEQYF | TGTGCCAGCAGCTTAGGTCGGCAGAGGCTCGAGCAGTACTTC
TRBJ1-1 | . | . | TRBV2 | CATGDTNTEAFF | TGTGCCACCGGGGACACCAACACTGAAGCTTTCTTT
TRBJ1-4 | TRBD1 | . | TRBV11-3 | CASRETGEEEKLFF | TGTGCCAGCAGGGAGACAGGGGAGGAAGAAAAACTGTTTTTT